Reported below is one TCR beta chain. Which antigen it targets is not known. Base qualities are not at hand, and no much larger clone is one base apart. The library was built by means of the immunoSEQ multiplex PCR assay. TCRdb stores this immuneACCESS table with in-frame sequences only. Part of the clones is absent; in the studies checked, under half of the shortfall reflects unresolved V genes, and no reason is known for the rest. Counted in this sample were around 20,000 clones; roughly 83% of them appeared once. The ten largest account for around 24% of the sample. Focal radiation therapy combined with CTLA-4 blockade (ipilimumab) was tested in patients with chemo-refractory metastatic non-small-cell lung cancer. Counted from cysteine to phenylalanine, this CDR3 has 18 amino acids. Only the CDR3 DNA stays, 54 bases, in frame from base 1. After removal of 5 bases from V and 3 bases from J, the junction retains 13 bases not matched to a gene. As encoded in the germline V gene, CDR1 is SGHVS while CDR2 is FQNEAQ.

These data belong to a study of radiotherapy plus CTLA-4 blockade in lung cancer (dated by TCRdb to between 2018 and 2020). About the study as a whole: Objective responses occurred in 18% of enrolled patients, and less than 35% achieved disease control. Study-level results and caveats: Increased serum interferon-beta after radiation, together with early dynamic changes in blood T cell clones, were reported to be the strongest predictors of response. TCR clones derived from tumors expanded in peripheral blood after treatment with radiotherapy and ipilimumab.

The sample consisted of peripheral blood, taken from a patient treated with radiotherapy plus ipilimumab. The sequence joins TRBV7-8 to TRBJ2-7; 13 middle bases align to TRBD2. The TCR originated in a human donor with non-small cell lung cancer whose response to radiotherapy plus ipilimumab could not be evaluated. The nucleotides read TGTGCCAGCAGCGACCGACTAGCGGGAGGCAGGGCCCACTACGAGCAGTACTTC. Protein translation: CASSDRLAGGRAHYEQYF.